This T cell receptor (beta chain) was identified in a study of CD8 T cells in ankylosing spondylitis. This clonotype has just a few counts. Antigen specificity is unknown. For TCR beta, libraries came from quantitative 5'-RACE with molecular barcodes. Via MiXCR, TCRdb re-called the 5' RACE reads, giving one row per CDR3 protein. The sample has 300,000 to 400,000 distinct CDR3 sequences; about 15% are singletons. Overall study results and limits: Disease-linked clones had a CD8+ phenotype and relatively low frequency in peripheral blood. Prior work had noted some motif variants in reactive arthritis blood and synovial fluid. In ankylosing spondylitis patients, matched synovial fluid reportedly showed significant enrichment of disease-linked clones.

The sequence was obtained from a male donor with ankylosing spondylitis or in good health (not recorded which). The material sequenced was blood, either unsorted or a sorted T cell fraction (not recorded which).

CDR3 residues: CATRSKTGTVYSYEQYF. CDR3 DNA sequence: TGTGCCACCCGTAGTAAAACCGGGACAGTGTATTCCTACGAGCAGTACTTC. The chain employs TRBV24-1 and TRBJ2-7, with 7 positions matching TRBD1. Trimming cost V 9 bases and J 1 base; bases outside gene matches: 17. This CDR3 spans 17 amino acids. CDR1 and CDR2 from the germline V gene are KGHDR and SFDVKD.